These 3 T cell receptor beta chains share one sample of origin, sequenced in a study of blood T cell repertoires in COVID-19. Profiled with immunoSEQ multiplex PCR; TCRdb holds only in-frame clones, not every one. The data hold 400,000 or so clones, with over 75% observed a single time. Sequencing was carried out using PBMCs or T cells enriched from blood (not recorded which). Receptors were obtained from a man aged 25 to 40 who had recovered from COVID-19.

This chain uses TRBV9 with TRBJ2-2, with TRBD1 identical over 7 bases. V gave up 2 bases and J gave up 1 base; unmatched junction bases: 2. The germline V gene encodes CDR1 SGDLS and CDR2 YYNGEE. This CDR3 has 15 amino acids. The CDR3 loop reads CASSVHRGNTGELFF. The CDR3 coding sequence is TGTGCCAGCAGCGTCCACAGGGGGAACACCGGGGAGCTGTTTTTT.

The chain joins TRBV5-1 to TRBJ1-4; D gene uncertain. This CDR3 comprises 15 residues. V was shortened by 1 base and J by 0 bases, with 7 bases between the two germline ends. Germline CDR1 SGHRS, CDR2 YFSETQ. The CDR3 reads CASSLQFATNEKLFF. The CDR3 region has the DNA TGCGCCAGCAGCTTGCAGTTCGCAACTAATGAAAAACTGTTTTTT.

The V gene is TRBV4-1, the J gene TRBJ1-3; the D gene is possibly TRBD1 (6 bases). Trimming stripped 2 bases from V and 0 bases from J, with 14 bases between. Germline V gene data show CDR1 as MGHRA and CDR2 as YSYEKL. This CDR3 is 17 amino acids long. DNA of the CDR3: TGCGCCAGCAGCCAACCCCTTGGGACACCCTCTGGAAACACCATATATTTT. Encoded protein: CASSQPLGTPSGNTIYF.